The clone carrying this T cell receptor (beta chain) has ten or more counts. What it recognizes is unknown. The germline V gene has CDR1 SGHRS and CDR2 YFSETQ. With 4 bases clipped from V and 0 bases from J, the junction kept 13 bases outside the gene matches. This CDR3 spans 17 amino acids. This sample was taken from a study of T cells in Graves' hyperthyroidism and ophthalmopathy. Study-wide results and caveats: Blood also carried most thyroid clonotypes expanded above 0.001.

Regions amplified from RNA transcripts were the TCR beta CDR3 regions. The TCR CDR3 was amplified in a first-round RT-PCR using the HTBI primer set. Each CDR3 protein gets one entry after TCRdb re-called the multiplex PCR reads with MiXCR. The sample holds around 200,000 distinct CDR3 sequences, around 18% seen once. The chain couples TRBV5-1 to TRBJ2-7, with 7 positions matching TRBD1. The sample was blood. This sequence was found in a man aged 40-55 years with Graves' hyperthyroidism. CDR3 bases: TGCGCCAGCAGCAAGACAGGGCTAACCATGAGCTCCTACGAGCAGTACTTC. As protein: CASSKTGLTMSSYEQYF.